This is a list of T cell receptor beta chains from one sample in a study of T cell changes during pregnancy in multiple sclerosis. Clones were sequenced by immunoSEQ multiplex PCR, and TCRdb holds only the in-frame ones, with some missing. This repertoire shows about 67,000 clones, roughly 92% found once; its top ten account for over 1.1%. The sequencing used peripheral blood, collected in the second trimester of pregnancy. The receptors here all came from a female donor with multiple sclerosis, enrolled in a pregnancy study. Each CDR3 is given with its conserved first and last residue. The order of the fields is J gene, CDR3 length, clone size, D gene, V gene, CDR3 DNA, CDR3 protein. The D gene is left open where the match is weak. Clone size is given for some rows only: seen once, a few or many times, or a class if the clone is expanded.

J: TRBJ1-1
length: 16
size: -
D: -
V: TRBV12-5
DNA: TGTGCTAGTGGTTTGGTTGGGGGACGCAGGGGATCTGAAGCTTTCTTT
CDR3: CASGLVGGRRGSEAFF

J: TRBJ2-1
length: 12
size: once
D: -
V: TRBV25-1
DNA: TGTGCCAGCAGTGTAGGGGCTTATGAGCAGTTCTTC
CDR3: CASSVGAYEQFF

J: TRBJ2-3
length: 15
size: -
D: -
V: TRBV5-1
DNA: TGCGCCAGTAGTAGGGGTCAACCAGGTCCAGATACGCAGTATTTT
CDR3: CASSRGQPGPDTQYF

J: TRBJ1-5
length: 16
size: -
D: -
V: TRBV28
DNA: TGTGCCAGCGGAAGCCCGAGCGGGGCGGGGGGCCAGCCCCAGCATTTT
CDR3: CASGSPSGAGGQPQHF

J: TRBJ1-6
length: 11
size: -
D: -
V: TRBV7-2
DNA: TGTGCCAGCAGCTTTTTCAGGGACTTCCACTTT
CDR3: CASSFFRDFHF

J: TRBJ1-1
length: 16
size: -
D: -
V: TRBV7-6
DNA: TGTGCCAGCAGCCAGGGTCCCGGGAGGAAGAACACTGAAGCTTTCTTT
CDR3: CASSQGPGRKNTEAFF

J: TRBJ2-1
length: 16
size: once
D: TRBD2
V: TRBV7-8
DNA: TGTGCCAGCAGCTTAGGGACTAGCTTTGATTTTAGTGAGCAGTTCTTC
CDR3: CASSLGTSFDFSEQFF

J: TRBJ2-7
length: 16
size: once
D: -
V: TRBV5-1
DNA: TGCGCCAGCAGCTTGTCCCTCAGGGGAAAAGCCTACGAGCAGTACTTC
CDR3: CASSLSLRGKAYEQYF

J: TRBJ2-7
length: 14
size: -
D: TRBD2
V: TRBV11-3
DNA: TGTGCCAGCAGCATTAGCGGGAGAGCGGGTGAGCAGTACTTC
CDR3: CASSISGRAGEQYF

J: TRBJ2-7
length: 14
size: -
D: -
V: TRBV7-2
DNA: TGTGCCAGCAGCGGAGACAGGTTCACACCCGAGCAGTACTTC
CDR3: CASSGDRFTPEQYF

J: TRBJ2-1
length: 13
size: -
D: TRBD2
V: TRBV9
DNA: TGTGCCAGCAGCGTAGATTTAGCGGGAGACCAGTTCTTC
CDR3: CASSVDLAGDQFF

J: TRBJ1-1
length: 14
size: -
D: TRBD1
V: TRBV5-1
DNA: TGCGCCAGCAGCTACCGGGACAGGGGTACTGAAGCTTTCTTT
CDR3: CASSYRDRGTEAFF

J: TRBJ1-1
length: 13
size: -
D: -
V: TRBV10-3
DNA: TGTGCCATCACAGACAGACCGAACACTGAAGCTTTCTTT
CDR3: CAITDRPNTEAFF

J: TRBJ1-1
length: 13
size: -
D: -
V: TRBV7-3
DNA: TGTGCCAGCAGCCCCTATATGAACACTGAAGCTTTCTTT
CDR3: CASSPYMNTEAFF

J: TRBJ2-2
length: 14
size: once
D: -
V: TRBV5-1
DNA: TGCGCCAGCAACGCAGGTTTGAACACCGGGGAGCTGTTTTTT
CDR3: CASNAGLNTGELFF

J: TRBJ2-2
length: 13
size: -
D: -
V: TRBV19
DNA: TGTGCCAGTAGTATACAGGGCACCGGGGAGCTGTTTTTT
CDR3: CASSIQGTGELFF

J: TRBJ1-2
length: 16
size: -
D: TRBD1
V: TRBV7-9
DNA: TGTGCCAGCAGCCCCCCATCCGTTGCGACAGGGCATGGCTACACCTTC
CDR3: CASSPPSVATGHGYTF

J: TRBJ2-1
length: 15
size: -
D: -
V: TRBV19
DNA: TGTGCCAGTAGTATCTCAGGGGCGAACTACAATGAGCAGTTCTTC
CDR3: CASSISGANYNEQFF

J: TRBJ1-2
length: 15
size: -
D: TRBD1
V: TRBV6-1
DNA: TGTGCCAGCAGTTTTGACAGGGACGTTCTCTATGGCTACACCTTC
CDR3: CASSFDRDVLYGYTF

J: TRBJ2-1
length: 15
size: -
D: TRBD2
V: TRBV6-5
DNA: TGTGCCAGCAGTTTTACTAGCGGGGCCTACAATGAGCAGTTCTTC
CDR3: CASSFTSGAYNEQFF

J: TRBJ2-3
length: 16
size: -
D: -
V: TRBV4-3
DNA: TGCGCCAGCAGCCAAGGTCGGCAGACTAGCACAGATACGCAGTATTTT
CDR3: CASSQGRQTSTDTQYF

J: TRBJ1-1
length: 13
size: -
D: -
V: TRBV28
DNA: TGTGCCAGCAGTTTAGAGGAGGGCAGGTTAGCTTTCTTT
CDR3: CASSLEEGRLAFF

J: TRBJ2-5
length: 15
size: -
D: TRBD1
V: TRBV6-1
DNA: TGTGCCAGCAGTAAAGGGACAGGGTTGGCAGAGACCCAGTACTTC
CDR3: CASSKGTGLAETQYF

J: TRBJ2-1
length: 16
size: -
D: TRBD2
V: TRBV19
DNA: TGTGCCAGTAGTATAACCGGGACTAGCGAGTACAATGAGCAGTTCTTC
CDR3: CASSITGTSEYNEQFF

J: TRBJ2-7
length: 13
size: -
D: -
V: TRBV29-1
DNA: TGCAGCGTTGAGTCCAGCGGAGACTACGAGCAGTACTTC
CDR3: CSVESSGDYEQYF

J: TRBJ2-5
length: 15
size: -
D: TRBD1
V: TRBV7-9
DNA: TGTGCCAGCAGCTACCCAACAGGGGGAGGCGAGACCCAGTACTTC
CDR3: CASSYPTGGGETQYF

J: TRBJ2-2
length: 15
size: -
D: -
V: TRBV7-9
DNA: TGTGCCAGCAGCTTGCCTAGCAGAAACACCGGGGAGCTGTTTTTT
CDR3: CASSLPSRNTGELFF

J: TRBJ2-3
length: 19
size: -
D: -
V: TRBV21-1
DNA: TGTGCCAGCAGCAAAGGACGGGACAGGGAACTTAATAGCACAGATACGCAGTATTTT
CDR3: CASSKGRDRELNSTDTQYF

J: TRBJ1-1
length: 14
size: once
D: -
V: TRBV27
DNA: TGTGCCAGCAGTTTAGACTCAGGGGACACTGAAGCTTTCTTT
CDR3: CASSLDSGDTEAFF

J: TRBJ1-2
length: 15
size: -
D: -
V: TRBV19
DNA: TGTGCCAGTAGTACTCAAAAAACGTCGGGCTATGGCTACACCTTC
CDR3: CASSTQKTSGYGYTF

J: TRBJ2-3
length: 15
size: -
D: -
V: TRBV14
DNA: TGTGCCAGCAGCCAGTTCCAGGGAGGTATGGATACGCAGTATTTT
CDR3: CASSQFQGGMDTQYF

J: TRBJ1-1
length: 14
size: -
D: -
V: TRBV19
DNA: TGTGCCAGTAGTTCGTCTCAGTTGAACACTGAAGCTTTCTTT
CDR3: CASSSSQLNTEAFF

J: TRBJ2-3
length: 15
size: -
D: -
V: TRBV6-1
DNA: TGTGCCAGCAGTGAACAGGGTTACCGCGCAGATACGCAGTATTTT
CDR3: CASSEQGYRADTQYF

J: TRBJ2-7
length: 12
size: -
D: TRBD1
V: TRBV29-1
DNA: TGCAGCGTTACAGGGGGTACCTACGAGCAGTACTTC
CDR3: CSVTGGTYEQYF

J: TRBJ1-2
length: 14
size: -
D: -
V: TRBV2
DNA: TGTGCCAGCAGTGGGGTGGGAGGGAGCTATGGCTACACCTTC
CDR3: CASSGVGGSYGYTF

J: TRBJ1-2
length: 15
size: -
D: TRBD1
V: TRBV4-2
DNA: TGTGCCAGCAGCCGTCTCGGGGACAGGGCAATTGGCTACACCTTC
CDR3: CASSRLGDRAIGYTF

J: TRBJ2-7
length: 15
size: -
D: TRBD1
V: TRBV19
DNA: TGTGCCAGTAGTGCCCGGGACAGGGCGTCCTACGAGCAGTACTTC
CDR3: CASSARDRASYEQYF

J: TRBJ2-1
length: 15
size: -
D: -
V: TRBV5-1
DNA: TGCGCCAGCACCCCGACAGGAGAGGCCTACAATGAGCAGTTCTTC
CDR3: CASTPTGEAYNEQFF

J: TRBJ1-5
length: 15
size: -
D: TRBD1
V: TRBV19
DNA: TGTGCCAGTAGTATCTACGGACAGGGGACTCAGCCCCAGCATTTT
CDR3: CASSIYGQGTQPQHF

J: TRBJ1-1
length: 14
size: -
D: TRBD1
V: TRBV6-1
DNA: TGTGCCAGCAGCTGGGACAGGCTGAACACTGAAGCTTTCTTT
CDR3: CASSWDRLNTEAFF

J: TRBJ2-5
length: 13
size: -
D: -
V: TRBV5-1
DNA: TGCGCCAGCAGCAGCGGGCAACAAGAGACCCAGTACTTC
CDR3: CASSSGQQETQYF

J: TRBJ1-5
length: 13
size: once
D: TRBD1
V: TRBV6-5
DNA: TGTGCCAGCAGCGCCGACAGGGACCAGCCCCAGCATTTT
CDR3: CASSADRDQPQHF

J: TRBJ1-1
length: 16
size: -
D: -
V: TRBV7-8
DNA: TGTGCCAGCAGCCCTCGGCAGGCCCCTTTGGACACTGAAGCTTTCTTT
CDR3: CASSPRQAPLDTEAFF

J: TRBJ1-2
length: 17
size: -
D: TRBD1
V: TRBV6-1
DNA: TGTGCCAGCAGTGAAGGTCAACGGATAGACAGGGACTATGGCTACACCTTC
CDR3: CASSEGQRIDRDYGYTF

J: TRBJ2-1
length: 14
size: few
D: TRBD2
V: TRBV4-3
DNA: TGCGCCAGCAGCCACAGCGGGGGGGGGAATGAGCAGTTCTTC
CDR3: CASSHSGGGNEQFF

J: TRBJ1-2
length: 18
size: -
D: TRBD1
V: TRBV5-1
DNA: TGCGCCAGCTCCCTGGGGGGGACAGGGGTCTCTGCTCACTATGGCTACACCTTC
CDR3: CASSLGGTGVSAHYGYTF